Shown below are 31 T cell receptor beta chains from a single sample sequenced in a study of cytomegalovirus exposure and HLA in healthy donors. Use of 60 Vbeta and 13 Jbeta primers characterized the PCR. Produced via immunoSEQ multiplex PCR; TCRdb's table is partial and in-frame only. The data contain over 65,000 clones, approximately 81% of them seen just once; the ten biggest clones take up around 7.4%. What was sequenced was PBMCs. These receptors came from a woman aged 25 to 39 in good health and CMV-seropositive.

The chain joins TRBV19 to TRBJ2-1; 7 bases line up with TRBD2. Trimming cost V 3 bases and J 9 bases; bases outside gene matches: 8. The germline V gene has CDR1 LNHDA and CDR2 SQIVND (reference sequence). The CDR3 runs to 14 residues. The CDR3 reads CASSMTLGGGEQFF. CDR3 nucleotide sequence: TGTGCCAGTAGTATGACTCTTGGGGGGGGTGAGCAGTTCTTC.

The chain has TRBV4-3 and TRBJ2-5; D unclear. The ends were cut back, 0 bases at V and 1 base at J, with 9 bases in the middle. The CDR3 totals 15 residues. CDR1 and CDR2 from the germline V gene are LGHNA and YSLEER. CDR3 residues: CASSQDRGLQETQYF. The DNA of the CDR3 is TGCGCCAGCAGCCAAGATCGAGGTCTCCAAGAGACCCAGTACTTC.

The chain joins TRBV7-8 to TRBJ2-1; 10 bases are a match to TRBD2. V shed 5 bases and J 6 bases; nucleotides not matched to a gene: 19. CDR3 length equals 19 residues. Germline CDR1 and CDR2: SGHVS and FQNEAQ. The CDR3 DNA is TGTGCCAGCAGCCTCCAGCTTAGCGGGGGGACCCTCTTGGGCAATGAGCAGTTCTTC. This gives the protein CASSLQLSGGTLLGNEQFF. Full variable domain (missing parts from reference TRBV7-8 and TRBJ2-1): GAGVSQSPRYKVAKRGQDVALRCDPISGHVSLFWYQQALGQGPEFLTYFQNEAQLDKSGLPSDRFFAERPEGSVSTLKIQRTQQEDSAVYLCASSLQLSGGTLLGNEQFFGPGTRLTVL.

The genes are TRBV7-3 and TRBJ2-7; a possible D gene is TRBD2 (6 bases). The V gene's germline CDR1 is SGHTA and CDR2 FQGTGA. The CDR3 contains 13 residues. Trimming stripped 0 bases from V and 6 bases from J, with 9 bases between. CDR3 protein: CASSLTGGREQYF. The CDR3 DNA is TGTGCCAGCAGCTTAACGGGAGGACGCGAGCAGTACTTC. Based on the CDR3 plus reference TRBV7-3 and TRBJ2-7, the full variable domain is GAGVSQTPSNKVTEKGKYVELRCDPISGHTALYWYRQSLGQGPEFLIYFQGTGAADDSGLPNDRFFAVRPEGSVSTLKIQRTERGDSAVYLCASSLTGGREQYFGPGTRLTVT.

The chain combines TRBV9 with TRBJ1-6; D remains ambiguous. V was clipped by 4 bases and J by 5 bases, with 7 bases between them. The CDR3 runs to 13 residues. In germline, CDR1 is SGDLS, CDR2 YYNGEE. CDR3 in DNA: TGTGCCAGCAGCTTGGCGGATAATTCACCCCTCCACTTT. This gives the protein CASSLADNSPLHF.

The CDR3 coding sequence is TGTGCCAGCAGTAGAGACCGAGGGACAGGGTTGTATGGCTACACCTTC. Protein: CASSRDRGTGLYGYTF. The rearrangement uses TRBV2 and TRBJ1-2, with 9 bases matching TRBD1. The CDR3 contains 16 residues. Germline V gene lookup returns CDR1 SNHLY and CDR2 FYNNEI. Trimming removed 5 bases from V and 5 bases from J; junction bases left unmatched: 12.

The rearrangement links TRBV28 to TRBJ2-4; TRBD1 is a possible D gene (6 bases). Trimming left V 6 bases short and J 15 bases short, with 18 bases between. The CDR3 extends over 12 amino acids. Germline V gene lookup returns CDR1 MDHEN and CDR2 SYDVKM. The CDR3 reads CASSPRLDRWYF. DNA of the CDR3: TGTGCCAGCAGCCCTAGACTGGACAGATGGTACTTC. Together with reference TRBV28 and TRBJ2-4, the CDR3 gives the full variable domain: DVKVTQSSRYLVKRTGEKVFLECVQDMDHENMFWYRQDPGLGLRLIYFSYDVKMKEKGDIPEGYSVSREKKERFSLILESASTNQTSMYLCASSPRLDRWYFGAGTRLSVL.

The chain has TRBV6-5 and TRBJ1-6; tentatively, D is TRBD1 (5 bases). The CDR3 totals 14 residues. The germline V gene encodes CDR1 MNHEY and CDR2 SVGAGI. The V and J ends lost 6 bases and 9 bases respectively, with 15 bases between them. This chain's CDR3 is CASRRDVLGSPLHF. For the CDR3, the DNA is TGTGCCAGCAGGCGGGACGTTCTGGGTTCACCCCTCCACTTT.

The DNA for the CDR3 is TGTGCCAGCAGATCTGTAGCGGGAGGTAAACAAGAGACCCAGTACTTC. Translating it yields CASRSVAGGKQETQYF. This chain uses TRBV27 with TRBJ2-5; 10 positions match TRBD2. The CDR3 length is 16 residues. The J segment lost 2 bases and the V segment lost 6 bases, leaving 9 bases of the junction unmatched. CDR1 and CDR2 (germline): MNHEY, SMNVEV (reference sequence).

This clone was found many times. The chain employs TRBV5-1 and TRBJ1-3; perhaps TRBD1 as D (5 bases). Germline V gives CDR1 SGHRS, CDR2 YFSETQ. This CDR3 has 15 residues. V dropped 5 bases and J dropped 0 bases, with 12 bases sitting between them. CDR3 in DNA: TGCGCCAGCAGGGACAATTGGAGCTCTGGAAACACCATATATTTT. It encodes CASRDNWSSGNTIYF. The entire variable domain, with the rest obtained from reference TRBV5-1 and TRBJ1-3, is as follows: KAGVTQTPRYLIKTRGQQVTLSCSPISGHRSVSWYQQTPGQGLQFLFEYFSETQRNKGNFPGRFSGRQFSNSRSEMNVSTLELGDSALYLCASRDNWSSGNTIYFGEGSWLTVV.

This rearrangement joins TRBV18 to TRBJ2-4, with D perhaps TRBD1 (5 bases). From germline, CDR1 is KGHSH and CDR2 LQKENI. CDR3 size: 15 residues. The V end lost 0 bases, the J end lost 1 base, and 7 bases lay between the germline ends. The CDR3 reads CASSPPSGAKNIQYF. The DNA of the CDR3 is TGTGCCAGCTCACCACCGTCAGGGGCCAAAAACATTCAGTACTTC.

This clone has only a few counts. Here the CDR3 DNA reads TGTGCCAGCAGTGTAGCGGGAGTTTCCTACAATGAGCAGTTCTTC. This encodes CASSVAGVSYNEQFF. V gene TRBV2 combines with J gene TRBJ2-1; TRBD2 aligns across 9 bases. The length of the CDR3 is 15 residues. The germline V gene has CDR1 SNHLY and CDR2 FYNNEI. After removal of 4 bases from V and 1 base from J, the junction contained 2 bases not matched to a gene.

The chain couples TRBV28 to TRBJ2-5; D is uncertain. Between the trimmed V and J ends, which lost 1 base and 1 base, there was a span of 4 bases. Germline assignment: CDR1 MDHEN and CDR2 SYDVKM. CDR3 length: 13 amino acids. The CDR3 region has the DNA TGTGCCAGCAGTTTATTAGTCCAAGAGACCCAGTACTTC. This codes for CASSLLVQETQYF.

This chain links TRBV7-2 with TRBJ2-7, with D maybe TRBD1 (5 bases). The V and J ends lost 0 bases and 1 base respectively, with 10 bases between them. Germline V gene sequence: CDR1 SGHTA, CDR2 FQGNSA. The CDR3 has 15 residues. The CDR3 protein is CASSLAGLGSYEQYF. The CDR3 DNA is TGTGCCAGCAGCTTAGCGGGGCTGGGTTCCTACGAGCAGTACTTC.

The chain is built from TRBV7-2 and TRBJ1-6; TRBD1 aligns across 7 bases. The CDR3 runs 18 residues. V was pared by 5 bases and J by 8 bases, with 18 bases of the junction left unmatched. CDR1 and CDR2 from the germline V gene are SGHTA and FQGNSA. The DNA for the CDR3 is TGTGCCAGCAGCCAGGGGGGTTGGGGTTACCAGCCCCATTCACCCCTCCACTTT. Amino acids: CASSQGGWGYQPHSPLHF. Variable domain in full (rest from reference TRBV7-2 and TRBJ1-6): GAGVSQSPSNKVTEKGKDVELRCDPISGHTALYWYRQSLGQGLEFLIYFQGNSAPDKSGLPSDRFSAERTGGSVSTLTIQRTQQEDSAVYLCASSQGGWGYQPHSPLHFGNGTRLTVT.

V usage is TRBV30 and J usage is TRBJ2-7; D ambiguous. CDR1 is GTSNPN and CDR2 is SVGIG in the germline V gene (reference sequence). The CDR3 sequence is 14 residues long. V lost 0 bases and J 0 bases, leaving 9 bases between the germline ends. CDR3 DNA: TGTGCCTGGAGTGTACGAGATAGCTCCTACGAGCAGTACTTC. It specifies CAWSVRDSSYEQYF.

The chain couples TRBV14 to TRBJ2-7; D unresolved. V was pared by 1 base and J by 2 bases, with 12 bases between. The CDR3 covers 15 residues. CDR1 is SGHDN, CDR2 FVKESK, per germline. CDR3 nucleotides: TGTGCCAGCAGCCAAGTTCCAGACGGAGCCTACGAGCAGTACTTC. Translated, it gives CASSQVPDGAYEQYF.

In nucleotides, the CDR3 is TGCGCCAGCGGAGGGGCGGGCACCGGGGAGCTGTTTTTT. Translated, it gives CASGGAGTGELFF. The rearrangement uses TRBV5-1 and TRBJ2-2, with D maybe TRBD2 (6 bases). Trimming took 7 bases from V and 4 from J, leaving 11 bases between them. Germline V CDR1 and CDR2: SGHRS, YFSETQ. The CDR3 totals 13 residues.

This rearrangement joins TRBV9 to TRBJ1-2; 7 nucleotides agree with TRBD1. Trimming cost V 0 bases and J 4 bases; bases outside gene matches: 9. The CDR3 totals 16 residues. CDR1 is SGDLS, CDR2 YYNGEE, per germline. In DNA form, the CDR3 reads TGTGCCAGCAGCGTAGAAGTGGCAGGGGGAATCTATGGCTACACCTTC. It translates to CASSVEVAGGIYGYTF.

The V call is TRBV5-1, the J call TRBJ1-1, with a weak D call TRBD1 (6 bases). With 4 bases removed from V and 2 bases from J, the gap between germline ends came to 12 bases. Germline V lookup: CDR1 SGHRS, CDR2 YFSETQ. The CDR3 has 14 residues. The CDR3 region is CASSNGQPNTEAFF. The CDR3 DNA is TGCGCCAGCAGCAACGGACAGCCCAACACTGAAGCTTTCTTT.

This clone is medium-sized within its sample. The chain carries TRBV7-2 and TRBJ2-7; the match to TRBD1 covers 12 bases. The germline CDR1 and CDR2 sequences are SGHTA and FQGNSA. The V segment lost 5 bases and the J segment 7 bases; nucleotides outside the gene matches: 9. This CDR3 comprises 15 residues. This CDR3 reads CASSLRGQGAEEQYF. The DNA of the CDR3 is TGTGCCAGCAGCCTAAGGGGACAGGGGGCTGAGGAGCAGTACTTC.

This sequence joins TRBV5-4 and TRBJ2-1, with a weak D call TRBD2 (9 bases). V lost 0 bases and J lost 9, with 16 bases in between. Looked up from germline, CDR1 is SGHNT and CDR2 is YYREEE (reference sequence). This CDR3 is 15 amino acids long. CDR3 bases: TGTGCCAGCAGCTTGGGTGCTAGCGGGACAGGTGAGCAGTTCTTC. Translating it yields CASSLGASGTGEQFF.

This clone was seen a few times. The chain uses TRBV5-1 and TRBJ2-2; 10 nucleotides line up with TRBD2. CDR1 is SGHRS, CDR2 YFSETQ, per germline. V was clipped by 0 bases and J by 1 base; unmatched bases: 3. This CDR3 spans 17 amino acids. In DNA form, the CDR3 reads TGCGCCAGCAGCTTGGCGCGGACTAGCGGGAACACCGGGGAGCTGTTTTTT. It is translated as CASSLARTSGNTGELFF.

The chain joins TRBV5-6 to TRBJ2-7, with D possibly being TRBD2 (5 bases). Germline-derived CDR1 and CDR2 are SGHDT and YYEEEE. The CDR3 is 11 residues long. V lost 6 bases, J lost 3 bases, and 7 bases lay in between. Here the CDR3 reads CASTAGYEQYF. The CDR3 coding sequence is TGTGCCAGCACCGCGGGCTACGAGCAGTACTTC.

This clone has only one observation. This chain connects TRBV4-3 to TRBJ1-2; D call uncertain. CDR3 length: 15 residues. The ends were cut back, 0 bases at V and 8 bases at J, with 16 bases in the middle. CDR1 and CDR2 (germline): LGHNA, YSLEER. The CDR3 here is CASSQDRRGLGGYTF. The CDR3 region has the DNA TGCGCCAGCAGCCAAGATCGTAGAGGGCTGGGAGGCTACACCTTC.

The chain's CDR3 is CAWRRAEERYGYTF. CDR3 DNA sequence: TGTGCCTGGAGGCGGGCAGAGGAACGCTATGGCTACACCTTC. The chain is built from TRBV30 and TRBJ1-2, with D uncertain. Trimming removed 3 bases at V and 4 bases at J, with 15 bases between. Germline V gene lookup returns CDR1 GTSNPN and CDR2 SVGIG (reference sequence). The CDR3 length is 14 residues. The variable domain in full, completed from reference TRBV30 and TRBJ1-2, reads SQTIHQWPATLVQPVGSPLSLECTVEGTSNPNLYWYRQAAGRGLQLLFYSVGIGQISSEVPQNLSASRPQDRQFILSSKKLLLSDSGFYLCAWRRAEERYGYTFGSGTRLTVV.

V and J are TRBV28 and TRBJ2-5, with 8 bases aligning to TRBD1. Germline V gene data show CDR1 as MDHEN and CDR2 as SYDVKM. V lost 2 bases, J lost 2 bases, and 7 bases stayed unmatched. CDR3 size: 16 residues. CDR3: CASSLLLRTGQETQYF. In nucleotides, the CDR3 is TGTGCCAGCAGTTTACTTCTCCGGACAGGGCAAGAGACCCAGTACTTC.

The V and J genes are TRBV6-5 and TRBJ1-6; D is undetermined. Per the germline V gene, CDR1 is MNHEY and CDR2 is SVGAGI. V lost 5 bases, J lost 7 bases, and 12 bases lay in between. The CDR3 covers 14 residues. The CDR3 DNA reads TGTGCCAGCAGTAAATCTCGAGGGAATTCACCCCTCCACTTT. It translates to CASSKSRGNSPLHF.

The chain employs TRBV28 and TRBJ2-5; TRBD2 might be the D (5 bases). V shed 5 bases and J shed 5 bases, with 12 bases lying between them. The CDR3 consists of 13 residues. Germline values: CDR1 MDHEN, CDR2 SYDVKM. The CDR3 sequence: CASSPVWEETQYF. The CDR3 DNA follows: TGTGCCAGCAGTCCCGTATGGGAGGAGACCCAGTACTTC.

This clone was recorded a few times. This rearrangement joins TRBV28 to TRBJ1-4; 10 nucleotides agree with TRBD1. J lost 0 bases, V lost 10 bases, and 11 bases had no gene match. Germline V gene lookup returns CDR1 MDHEN and CDR2 SYDVKM. The CDR3 consists of 17 residues. CDR3 DNA sequence: TGTGCCACCCTCCCGGGACAGGGGCCGACAACTAATGAAAAACTGTTTTTT. This codes for CATLPGQGPTTNEKLFF.

This clone was found once. Written as DNA, the CDR3 is TGTGCCAGCAGCCAACGACAGGGGGCGACTGAAGCTTTCTTT. Translation: CASSQRQGATEAFF. The rearrangement uses TRBV4-2 and TRBJ1-1; 10 positions match TRBD1. Per germline, CDR1 LGHNA and CDR2 YNFKEQ. Trimming took 2 bases from V and 5 from J; bases not matched to a gene: 2. The CDR3 length is 14 residues.